The following is a T cell receptor beta chain sequence with its context. The antigen this receptor binds is unknown. Base quality data are lacking; no much larger clone is found one base away. TCRbeta CDR3 regions were amplified from genomic DNA by means of the immunoSEQ Assay, a bias-controlled multiplex PCR. As for how the authors treated the data: The number of nucleated cells in each sample was estimated from the amplification of reference gene primers within the assay. To quantify the absolute abundance of each unique TCRbeta CDR3 rearrangement, sequence reads were collapsed and filtered. For each sample, productive Simpson clonality was calculated as the square root of Simpson's diversity index over productive rearrangements. TCRdb obtained this table from immuneACCESS and retained in-frame rearrangements with V and J assigned. These tables miss some clones; where compared with another copy, unresolved V genes account for less than half of the shortfall, and the remainder is unexplained. D and trimming come from the DNA, and the V and J calls and clone size come from that table. The sample table records a few hundred thousand clones; roughly 87% of these occur just once. More than 0.9% of the sample belongs to the ten largest clones.

Participants in the prospective study were aged roughly 18 to 100 years, lived in 20 to 30 United States geographic areas, and enrolled through a virtual design. In the prospective study, cohorts were assigned on the basis of participant-reported clinical history obtained from a screening survey and a study questionnaire. Recovered participants in ImmuneRACE Cohort 3 were defined by two consecutive negative NP/OP PCR tests, clearance by a healthcare professional, or resolution of symptoms. Each participant in the prospective study had whole blood, serum and a nasopharyngeal or oropharyngeal swab collected by mobile phlebotomists. Additional blood draws and questionnaires over an approximately two-month period could optionally be provided by prospective study participants. Blood samples from the prospective study were shipped frozen or at room temperature prior to DNA extraction. This sample was taken from a study of blood T cell repertoires in COVID-19 (TCRdb year 2020). Background for the entire study: Samples covering the acute and convalescent phases of COVID-19 were provided by collaborators in the United States, Italy and Spain. The material from the prospective study consisted of cDNA or gDNA derived from T cells, B-cell-depleted T cells, or PBMCs. Deeply sampled blood TCRbeta repertoires from subjects exposed to, actively infected with, or recovered from COVID-19 were included in the dataset. A freely available public database, intended as a resource for researchers studying the immune response to SARS-CoV-2, is where the repertoires were released. The samples were drawn from two sources: the first 160 participants of the ongoing ImmuneRACE study, and over 1,000 subjects contributed by 6 global collaborators. Nearly every sample came with metadata listing a de-identified subject ID, COVID-19 status, age in years and sex. Where available, HLA class I and class II types were taken from metadata supplied by the sample provider and were not determined by assay-based typing. Results the study describes overall, beyond this receptor: The quantity of clinical and demographic metadata differed by source and by participant and was supplied without curation.

The CDR3 contains 13 residues, cysteine and phenylalanine counted. Only the CDR3 portion is preserved as DNA: 39 bases, with reading frame beginning at the first base. Trimming at the junction amounts to 4 bases on V and 5 bases on J, and the germline ends lie 9 bases apart. CDR1 is given as ENHRY and CDR2 as SYGVKD, both from the germline V gene. The rearranged segments are TRBV10-3 and TRBJ1-5; the D gene cannot be named for sure. The receptor was isolated from a woman between 25 and 40 years old who had recovered from COVID-19. The source material was PBMCs or T cells enriched from blood (not recorded which). The nucleotide sequence reads as follows: TGTGCCATCAGTGCTAGGGAGGATCAGCCCCAGCATTTT. The encoded protein is CAISAREDQPQHF.